These T cell receptor beta chains were read from a single sample in a study of T cell responses to AZD1222 COVID-19 vaccine. Sequencing was performed with immunoSEQ multiplex PCR; in TCRdb, only in-frame clones are kept and a portion is missing. The table records some 150,000 clones, approximately 90% of them present only once. Specimen: peripheral blood, collected 28 days after the second AZD1222 dose. These receptors all come from an adult who received the AZD1222 COVID-19 vaccine. The CDR3 runs from the conserved cysteine through the conserved F or W. Fields, in order: D gene, CDR3 length, clone size, V gene, J gene, CDR3 protein, CDR3 DNA. The D gene is left open where the match is weak. For some rows the clone size is stated as once, few or many, or as a class when expanded; others skip it.

>NA|19|NA|TRBV21-1|TRBJ2-1
CASSKGHRDTLFLYNEQFF
TGTGCCAGCAGCAAAGGACACCGGGACACCCTATTCCTTTACAATGAGCAGTTCTTC
>NA|14|NA|TRBV3-1/TRBV3-2|TRBJ2-2
CASSHRASTGELFF
TGTGCCAGCAGCCATCGAGCCAGCACCGGGGAGCTGTTTTTT
>NA|12|NA|TRBV4-1|TRBJ1-1
CASSQAQGLAFF
TGCGCCAGCAGCCAAGCCCAGGGTTTAGCTTTCTTT
>NA|13|few|TRBV2|TRBJ2-7
CASSSGGRNEQYF
TGTGCCAGCAGTTCTGGGGGACGGAACGAGCAGTACTTC
>NA|13|once|TRBV10-3|TRBJ1-5
CAISLDSHQPQHF
TGTGCCATCAGCCTGGACAGTCATCAGCCCCAGCATTTT
>NA|12|NA|TRBV29-1|TRBJ1-1
CSAKEGGTEAFF
TGCAGCGCGAAAGAGGGGGGTACTGAAGCTTTCTTT
>NA|13|once|TRBV7-2|TRBJ2-7
CASSPTPVYEQYF
TGTGCCAGCAGCCCAACGCCCGTCTACGAGCAGTACTTC
>TRBD2|16|NA|TRBV19|TRBJ2-3
CASRTASGTSTDTQYF
TGTGCCTCCAGGACAGCTAGCGGGACTAGCACAGATACGCAGTATTTT
>TRBD1|13|once|TRBV2|TRBJ1-3
CASSSGQGNTIYF
TGTGCCAGCAGTTCGGGACAGGGGAACACCATATATTTT
>NA|14|NA|TRBV24-1|TRBJ1-2
CATSDPGLGYGYTF
TGTGCCACCAGTGATCCGGGACTGGGCTATGGCTACACCTTC
>NA|15|NA|TRBV5-5|TRBJ2-2
CASSLGARGTGELFF
TGTGCCAGCAGCTTGGGAGCCAGGGGAACCGGGGAGCTGTTTTTT
>NA|13|NA|TRBV7-9|TRBJ2-7
CASSLRHNYEQYF
TGTGCCAGCAGCTTGCGCCACAACTACGAGCAGTACTTC
>NA|12|NA|TRBV6-6|TRBJ1-1
CASSSDRSEAFF
TGTGCCAGCAGCTCCGACAGGTCTGAAGCTTTCTTT
>NA|12|NA|TRBV12-3/TRBV12-4|TRBJ2-5
CASSLGAADQYF
TGTGCCAGCAGTTTAGGGGCTGCGGACCAGTACTTC
>TRBD1|16|NA|TRBV18|TRBJ1-5
CASSPRDRVSGQPQHF
TGTGCCAGCTCACCAAGGGACAGGGTATCGGGTCAGCCCCAGCATTTT
>NA|13|NA|TRBV5-4|TRBJ1-1
CASSLVGGDEAFF
TGTGCCAGCAGCCTCGTGGGGGGGGATGAAGCTTTCTTT
>NA|15|NA|TRBV27|TRBJ1-2
CASTPGDRPGYGYTF
TGTGCCAGCACCCCAGGGGACCGTCCCGGCTATGGCTACACCTTC
>TRBD1|18|NA|TRBV7-8|TRBJ1-5
CASSLSSVTGYSNQPQHF
TGTGCCAGCAGCTTATCTTCTGTGACAGGGTATAGCAATCAGCCCCAGCATTTT
>TRBD1|13|NA|TRBV27|TRBJ2-7
CASSRTGLYEQYF
TGTGCCAGCAGTCGGACAGGCCTCTACGAGCAGTACTTC
>TRBD1|15|NA|TRBV15|TRBJ1-2
CATSKGGGDLYGYTF
TGTGCCACCAGCAAAGGAGGGGGCGATCTCTATGGCTACACCTTC
>NA|11|NA|TRBV6-2/TRBV6-3|TRBJ2-7
CASSYSSEQYF
TGTGCCAGCAGTTACTCGTCCGAGCAGTACTTC
>NA|19|NA|TRBV3-1/TRBV3-2|TRBJ2-2
CASSSHWDGTTANTGELFF
TGTGCCAGCAGTTCTCATTGGGACGGGACGACCGCGAACACCGGGGAGCTGTTTTTT
>NA|13|NA|TRBV6-5|TRBJ2-7
CASRRQDPYEQYF
TGTGCCAGCAGACGCCAGGATCCCTACGAGCAGTACTTC
>TRBD2|18|NA|TRBV19|TRBJ2-2
CASSIVRLAGVQTGELFF
TGTGCCAGTAGTATAGTCCGACTAGCGGGAGTGCAGACCGGGGAGCTGTTTTTT
>NA|16|NA|TRBV6-5|TRBJ1-1
CASSYGLGAMNTEAFF
TGTGCCAGCAGTTACGGTTTGGGGGCCATGAACACTGAAGCTTTCTTT
>NA|14|NA|TRBV18|TRBJ1-2
CASSPARANYGYTF
TGTGCCAGCTCACCAGCCCGAGCTAACTATGGCTACACCTTC
>NA|15|NA|TRBV4-1|TRBJ2-7
CASSQDAASAYEQYF
TGCGCCAGCAGCCAAGATGCTGCTAGCGCCTACGAGCAGTACTTC
>TRBD1|18|few|TRBV7-9|TRBJ2-2
CASRPTLGRDRGPGELFF
TGTGCCAGCAGACCCACTCTGGGCCGGGACAGGGGACCCGGGGAGCTGTTTTTT
>NA|13|NA|TRBV19|TRBJ1-1
CASSMVVNTEAFF
TGTGCCAGTAGTATGGTGGTGAACACTGAAGCTTTCTTT
>TRBD1|16|once|TRBV4-1|TRBJ1-2
CASSQVPRGRGYGYTF
TGCGCCAGCAGCCAAGTTCCCAGGGGGCGCGGCTATGGCTACACCTTC
>NA|15|NA|TRBV5-1|TRBJ2-2
CASSLVDASTGELFF
TGCGCCAGCAGCTTGGTAGATGCGAGCACCGGGGAGCTGTTTTTT
>TRBD1|17|NA|TRBV18|TRBJ1-5
CASSPTGTGGNNQPQHF
TGTGCCAGCTCACCAACCGGGACAGGGGGCAACAATCAGCCCCAGCATTTT
>NA|12|NA|TRBV12-3/TRBV12-4|TRBJ1-3
CASSWDGNTIYF
TGTGCCAGCAGTTGGGATGGGAACACCATATATTTT
>NA|14|NA|TRBV2|TRBJ2-7
CASSEVRATGEQYF
TGTGCCAGCAGTGAAGTCAGGGCTACAGGGGAGCAGTACTTC
>NA|11|NA|TRBV7-2|TRBJ1-1
CASSLALEAFF
TGTGCCAGCAGCTTAGCGTTAGAAGCTTTCTTT
>NA|14|many|TRBV5-1|TRBJ1-2
CASSLAGEGYGYTF
TGCGCCAGCAGCTTGGCCGGAGAAGGCTATGGCTACACCTTC
>TRBD2|13|NA|TRBV2|TRBJ2-2
CASVPSGAGELFF
TGTGCCAGCGTGCCTAGCGGGGCCGGGGAGCTGTTTTTT
>TRBD1|15|NA|TRBV19|TRBJ1-1
CATSGTGGSGTEAFF
TGTGCCACCTCCGGGACAGGGGGCTCAGGGACTGAAGCTTTCTTT
>NA|15|NA|TRBV19|TRBJ1-5
CASSMWGNRDQPQHF
TGTGCCAGTAGTATGTGGGGGAACCGGGATCAGCCCCAGCATTTT
>NA|12|NA|TRBV7-7|TRBJ2-5
CASSSGLETQYF
TGTGCCAGCAGCTCAGGGTTGGAGACCCAGTACTTC
>NA|16|NA|TRBV18|TRBJ1-2
CASSPAHGGSFYGYTF
TGTGCCAGCTCACCGGCCCATGGGGGCTCCTTCTATGGCTACACCTTC
>TRBD2|17|NA|TRBV7-6|TRBJ2-1
CASRPGTSGRSYNEQFF
TGTGCCAGCAGACCCGGGACTAGCGGGAGGTCCTACAATGAGCAGTTCTTC
>NA|12|NA|TRBV5-4|TRBJ2-3
CASSQGLDTQYF
TGTGCCAGCAGCCAGGGACTAGATACGCAGTATTTT
>NA|16|NA|TRBV7-9|TRBJ2-3
CASSPGVGQGTDTQYF
TGTGCCAGCAGCCCAGGGGTCGGGCAGGGCACAGATACGCAGTATTTT
>TRBD1|15|NA|TRBV5-4|TRBJ1-1
CASSLGQGMNTEAFF
TGTGCCAGCAGCTTGGGACAGGGGATGAACACTGAAGCTTTCTTT
>TRBD2|15|NA|TRBV7-8|TRBJ2-7
CASSFPIAGSYEQYF
TGTGCCAGCAGCTTTCCCATAGCGGGATCCTACGAGCAGTACTTC
>NA|13|NA|TRBV5-1|TRBJ2-2
CASSFGRSEELFF
TGCGCCAGCAGCTTTGGACGCAGTGAGGAGCTGTTTTTT
>TRBD1|14|NA|TRBV27|TRBJ1-2
CASRPQGAGYGYTF
TGTGCCAGCAGACCTCAGGGGGCGGGCTATGGCTACACCTTC